Listed below are T cell receptor beta chains from one sample, sequenced in a study of T cell responses to AZD1222 COVID-19 vaccine. The protocol was immunoSEQ multiplex PCR, while the TCRdb copy is restricted to in-frame clones and leaves out a portion. The table lists fewer than 130,000 clones, around nine tenths of them singletons, with 2% to 3% in the top ten. This material consisted of peripheral blood, taken 28 days after the second AZD1222 dose. The source of these receptors is an adult who received the AZD1222 COVID-19 vaccine. CDR3s include the opening cysteine and the closing phenylalanine or tryptophan. Fields, in order: V gene, D gene, CDR3 protein. The D gene is left open where the match is weak.

TRBV15,.,CATSRGRDEFYGYTF
TRBV19,.,CASRKIGIHNEQFF
TRBV5-1,.,CASSLAQGGGGYTF
TRBV28,.,CASSLTTLYGYTF
TRBV2,TRBD1,CASSETLDRVPNEQFF
TRBV28,.,CASSILGTYYEQYF
TRBV7-9,.,CANRAGRVYGYTF
TRBV5-4,.,CASSLARTANYGYTF
TRBV12-3/TRBV12-4,.,CASQDTAGTGYTF
TRBV27,TRBD1,CASRYRGQGLYEQYF
TRBV29-1,.,CSVAERTGSSGYTF
TRBV28,.,CASSSTQGLTNEKLFF
TRBV7-9,.,CASSLGLHGGEKLFF
TRBV9,TRBD2,CASSVAGGPETQYF
TRBV9,TRBD2,CASSASLAGVHNEQFF
TRBV5-1,.,CASNELGSYEQYF
TRBV13,.,CASSLDGGPTYNSPLHF
TRBV7-3,.,CASSLRGGEYNEQFF
TRBV11-1,.,CASSNRVTDTQYF
TRBV19,TRBD1,CASRGTGVITDTQYF
TRBV6-5,TRBD1,CASSRDSGNSPLHF
TRBV7-2,TRBD2,CASSALAGDVRGWTQYF
TRBV4-1,TRBD1,CASRVRGAGDEKLFF
TRBV19,TRBD1,CASGHTGVGTEAFF
TRBV19,TRBD1,CASSVRDSPNYGYTF
TRBV28,TRBD2,CASSWSSGSYNEQFF
TRBV7-2,.,CASSPPFAYEQYF
TRBV2,.,CASNRALGLEQYF
TRBV2,.,CASSDGEKLFF
TRBV9,TRBD2,CASSGTASGRPLYEQFF
TRBV11-3,.,CASSSRGASDEQFF
TRBV5-8,TRBD1,CASSAGQGFGEKLFF
TRBV6-1,.,CASSDQGYEQFF
TRBV18,TRBD2,CASSPTSGSYNEQFF
TRBV29-1,TRBD2,CSTSLGTSANNEQFF
TRBV11-2,TRBD1,CASSLGAGTGLDTQYF
TRBV5-4,TRBD1,CASSLDRADTQYF
TRBV9,.,CASSVGDTGTEAFF
TRBV5-5,.,CASTVGGNSYNEQFF
TRBV18,.,CASSRDLGGDEQFF
TRBV5-1,.,CASRFEGGYGTDTQYF
TRBV6-5,TRBD1,CASRGQSSYEQYF
TRBV11-2,.,CASSSYPDRTYEQYF
TRBV3-1/TRBV3-2,.,CASSQDGGGQPQHF
TRBV24-1,.,CATSGRTPNSPLHF
TRBV2,TRBD1,CASSGAGQGAGAEAFF
TRBV27,.,CASSLGDSYNEQFF
TRBV6-2/TRBV6-3,TRBD1,CASSSGTGVGQPQHF
TRBV6-5,.,CASRQQGGYGYTF
TRBV3-1/TRBV3-2,.,CASSPSPGGLNTEAFF
TRBV4-2,TRBD2,CASSQDPPGGLTDTQYF
TRBV24-1,TRBD1,CATSDTRDRANYGYTF
TRBV29-1,.,CSVGRGTDGYTF